This passage covers 11 T cell receptor beta chains from one sample sequenced in a study of graft-versus-host responses after intestinal transplantation. Profiling relied on immunoSEQ multiplex PCR, and the TCRdb table lists in-frame clones only, not all of them. The sample yields over 85,000 clones, around 92% seen once. No antigen has been identified for these receptors. Sequencing was performed on unstimulated CD4+ T cells sorted from spleen or lymph node cells, taken before transplant. Source of these receptors: a human donor who was the organ donor for an intestinal transplant.

The chain has TRBV2 and TRBJ1-1; no clear D. This CDR3 has 14 residues. Per the germline V gene, CDR1 is SNHLY and CDR2 is FYNNEI. V was trimmed by 6 bases and J by 0 bases, leaving 11 bases between them. DNA of the CDR3: TGTGCCAGCAGAAGAAATCAGGTGAACACTGAAGCTTTCTTT. It codes for CASRRNQVNTEAFF.

The J gene is TRBJ2-7, the V gene TRBV7-7; TRBD1 agrees at 8 bases. Germline-derived CDR1 and CDR2 are SSHAT and FNYEAQ (reference sequence). The CDR3 has 14 amino acids. J was trimmed by 5 bases and V by 1 base; bases with no gene match: 4. The CDR3 loop is CASSLGQGAHEQYF. The DNA of the CDR3 is TGTGCCAGCAGCTTAGGGCAGGGGGCCCACGAGCAGTACTTC.

The V gene is TRBV6-4, the J gene TRBJ1-1; D perhaps matches TRBD1 (6 bases). From germline, CDR1 is MRHNA and CDR2 SNTAGT. V lost 6 bases and J lost 1, with 9 bases in between. The CDR3 has 13 residues. The DNA of the CDR3 is TGTGCCAGCAGGTTGGACAGGAACACTGAAGCTTTCTTT. The encoded protein is CASRLDRNTEAFF.

This chain connects TRBV4-3 to TRBJ1-3, with unresolved D. The length of the CDR3 is 15 residues. V lost 0 bases and J 0 bases, leaving 6 bases between the germline ends. The germline CDR1 and CDR2 sequences are LGHNA and YSLEER. The CDR3 protein is CASSQDAYSGNTIYF. CDR3 in DNA: TGCGCCAGCAGCCAAGACGCGTACTCTGGAAACACCATATATTTT.

The rearrangement links TRBV5-6 to TRBJ2-4; D might be TRBD1 (5 bases). V was shortened by 4 bases and J by 0 bases, with 14 bases between the two germline ends. Germline CDR1 and CDR2: SGHDT and YYEEEE. This CDR3 region has 16 residues. The CDR3 region has the DNA TGTGCCAGCAGCGCCAGGGTTGGGTTAGCCAAAAACATTCAGTACTTC. Protein product: CASSARVGLAKNIQYF.

The rearrangement joins TRBV9 to TRBJ1-3, with D unclear. Trimming took off 2 bases at V and 0 bases at J, with 9 bases between the two ends. Germline assignment: CDR1 SGDLS and CDR2 YYNGEE. The CDR3 covers 15 residues. The CDR3 here is CASSVEGSSGNTIYF. The CDR3 DNA reads TGTGCCAGCAGCGTGGAGGGCTCCTCTGGAAACACCATATATTTT.

This CDR3 reads CASRTGVDYEQYF. The CDR3 bases are TGTGCCAGCAGGACAGGGGTGGACTACGAGCAGTACTTC. The gene calls are TRBV28 and TRBJ2-7, with 8 nucleotides matching TRBD1. This CDR3 comprises 13 residues. V was clipped by 6 bases and J by 3 bases; unmatched bases: 4. Germline loops: CDR1 MDHEN, CDR2 SYDVKM.

The chain combines TRBV4-2 with TRBJ2-7; 8 nucleotides line up with TRBD1. The CDR3 length is 14 residues. The junction had 3 bases not matched to a gene; V was cut back by 3 bases and J by 2 bases. Germline V gene sequence: CDR1 LGHNA, CDR2 YNFKEQ. CDR3 bases: TGTGCCAGCAGCCAGGACAGGGTTGCCTACGAGCAGTACTTC. Translating gives CASSQDRVAYEQYF.

The V and J genes are TRBV11-2 and TRBJ2-7; maybe TRBD2 (5 bases). The ends were cut back, 1 base at V and 1 base at J, with 8 bases in the middle. Germline V gene data show CDR1 as SGHAT and CDR2 as FQNNGV. CDR3 length equals 14 residues. CDR3 residues: CASSLGPGSYEQYF. As DNA, the CDR3 is TGTGCCAGCAGCTTAGGCCCGGGGTCCTACGAGCAGTACTTC.

The chain has TRBV21-1 and TRBJ2-5; TRBD1 is the table's D call, not checked against the DNA. TRBV21-1 is a recognized pseudogene. The CDR3 totals 15 residues. The CDR3 reads CAITGTGVCQETQYF. CDR3 sequence (DNA): TGTGCCATTACCGGGACAGGGGTTTGCCAAGAGACCCAGTACTTC.

V gene TRBV7-3 combines with J gene TRBJ1-5, with a weak D call TRBD1 (5 bases). Germline CDR1 is SGHTA and CDR2 is FQGTGA. V shed 2 bases and J shed 4 bases, with 15 bases lying between them. The CDR3 has 16 residues. DNA of the CDR3: TGTGCCAGCAGCTTATCCCGACAGATGATTAATCAGCCCCAGCATTTT. This sequence encodes CASSLSRQMINQPQHF.